These T cell receptor beta chains were read from a single sample in a study of T cell clones after liver transplantation. Repertoires were generated with immunoSEQ multiplex PCR, while TCRdb's copy carries only in-frame clones and drops some. The table lists around 60,000 clones, 60% to 80% of them singletons. Source: CD4+ T cells from blood, taken before liver transplant. Receptor source: a human donor who received a liver transplant. Both conserved end residues are part of each CDR3. A D gene is named only where the DNA matches it firmly. Clone size is given for some rows only: seen once, a few or many times, or a class if the clone is expanded.

v_call: TRBV2
j_call: TRBJ1-2
d_call: TRBD1
clone_size: -
cdr3_nt: TGTGCCAGCAGTGAAGCCCAGGGGGATGGCTACACCTTC
cdr3_aa: CASSEAQGDGYTF

v_call: TRBV10-2
j_call: TRBJ2-2
d_call: TRBD1
clone_size: -
cdr3_nt: TGCGCCAGCAGCGCCTTGAGGGGGCGACAGGAGACCGGGGAGCTGTTTTTT
cdr3_aa: CASSALRGRQETGELFF

v_call: TRBV14
j_call: TRBJ2-3
d_call: TRBD1
clone_size: -
cdr3_nt: TGTGCCAGCAGCCAATCCGGGACAGGTTCCACAGATACGCAGTATTTT
cdr3_aa: CASSQSGTGSTDTQYF

v_call: TRBV7-2
j_call: TRBJ2-7
d_call: -
clone_size: -
cdr3_nt: TGTGCCAGCAGCTTAGGGGGGCCCTACGAGCAGTACTTC
cdr3_aa: CASSLGGPYEQYF

v_call: TRBV19
j_call: TRBJ2-3
d_call: -
clone_size: -
cdr3_nt: TGTGCCACCGAAGGGAGGATAAGCACAGATACGCAGTATTTT
cdr3_aa: CATEGRISTDTQYF

v_call: TRBV7-9
j_call: TRBJ2-7
d_call: -
clone_size: -
cdr3_nt: TGTGCCAGCAGCTTAGGAGGCGCCACCAACTACGAGCAGTACTTC
cdr3_aa: CASSLGGATNYEQYF

v_call: TRBV7-9
j_call: TRBJ1-6
d_call: TRBD1
clone_size: -
cdr3_nt: TGTGCCAGCAGCGGGCAGGGGGATTCACCCCTCCACTTT
cdr3_aa: CASSGQGDSPLHF

v_call: TRBV11-2
j_call: TRBJ1-1
d_call: -
clone_size: -
cdr3_nt: TGTGCCAGCAGCTTAGGGACAGTGAACACTGAAGCTTTCTTT
cdr3_aa: CASSLGTVNTEAFF

v_call: TRBV18
j_call: TRBJ2-1
d_call: -
clone_size: -
cdr3_nt: TGTGCCAGCTCACCCCAGTCCCAACAGTTCTTC
cdr3_aa: CASSPQSQQFF

v_call: TRBV7-8
j_call: TRBJ2-7
d_call: TRBD1
clone_size: -
cdr3_nt: TGTGCCAGCAGCATTGACAGGGGGTCCTCCTACGAGCAGTACTTC
cdr3_aa: CASSIDRGSSYEQYF

v_call: TRBV29-1
j_call: TRBJ1-1
d_call: TRBD1
clone_size: many
cdr3_nt: TGCAGCGTGCGGGGACAGGGTGGCACTGAAGCTTTCTTT
cdr3_aa: CSVRGQGGTEAFF

v_call: TRBV4-2
j_call: TRBJ1-5
d_call: -
clone_size: -
cdr3_nt: TGTGCCAGCAGCCAAGCAGCCGGGACACATCAGCCCCAGCATTTT
cdr3_aa: CASSQAAGTHQPQHF

v_call: TRBV28
j_call: TRBJ1-2
d_call: TRBD1
clone_size: -
cdr3_nt: TGTGCCAGCTCGGACCGGACAGGCAACTATGGCTACACCTTC
cdr3_aa: CASSDRTGNYGYTF

v_call: TRBV28
j_call: TRBJ1-5
d_call: TRBD1
clone_size: -
cdr3_nt: TGTGCCAGCAGTACCTCCGGACAGGGCACCAATCAGCCCCAGCATTTT
cdr3_aa: CASSTSGQGTNQPQHF

v_call: TRBV10-3
j_call: TRBJ2-2
d_call: TRBD1
clone_size: once
cdr3_nt: TGTGCCATCAGTGAATTACAGGGGGTTACCGGGGAGCTGTTTTTT
cdr3_aa: CAISELQGVTGELFF

v_call: TRBV9
j_call: TRBJ1-1
d_call: -
clone_size: -
cdr3_nt: TGTGCCAGCAGCGTTACAGGGAGCCTGAACACTGAAGCTTTCTTT
cdr3_aa: CASSVTGSLNTEAFF

v_call: TRBV7-9
j_call: TRBJ2-3
d_call: -
clone_size: -
cdr3_nt: TGTGCCAGCAGCTCCCGGTCCGATTTTTCCACAGATACGCAGTATTTT
cdr3_aa: CASSSRSDFSTDTQYF

v_call: TRBV5-1
j_call: TRBJ2-3
d_call: TRBD2
clone_size: once
cdr3_nt: TGCGCCAGCAGCTTGGCGGGGACGGGACTAGCCTGGGATACGCAGTATTTT
cdr3_aa: CASSLAGTGLAWDTQYF

v_call: TRBV28
j_call: TRBJ1-5
d_call: -
clone_size: few
cdr3_nt: TGTGCCAGCAGTTTAAAGACTCCGGGAAAGCCCCAGCATTTT
cdr3_aa: CASSLKTPGKPQHF

v_call: TRBV6-5
j_call: TRBJ2-7
d_call: -
clone_size: once
cdr3_nt: TGTGCCACAATACACTGTGGGGCGAACTACGAGCAGTACTTC
cdr3_aa: CATIHCGANYEQYF

v_call: TRBV28
j_call: TRBJ2-3
d_call: -
clone_size: -
cdr3_nt: TGTGCCAGCAGTTTTATTACGGCTCGGTACAGAGACACAGATACGCAGTATTTT
cdr3_aa: CASSFITARYRDTDTQYF

v_call: TRBV6-5
j_call: TRBJ1-2
d_call: TRBD1
clone_size: -
cdr3_nt: TGTGCCAGCAGTAGACAGGGGATGAATGGCTACACCTTC
cdr3_aa: CASSRQGMNGYTF

v_call: TRBV2
j_call: TRBJ1-1
d_call: -
clone_size: -
cdr3_nt: TGTGCCAGCAACTCGGGGGGGAACACTGAAGCTTTCTTT
cdr3_aa: CASNSGGNTEAFF

v_call: TRBV7-9
j_call: TRBJ1-5
d_call: -
clone_size: -
cdr3_nt: TGTGCCAGCAGCCCCGACGGGAATCAGCCCCAGCATTTT
cdr3_aa: CASSPDGNQPQHF

v_call: TRBV4-1
j_call: TRBJ2-3
d_call: -
clone_size: -
cdr3_nt: TGCGCCAGCAGCCAAGACCGGGGTAAGGGTTTGCGCACAGATACGCAGTATTTT
cdr3_aa: CASSQDRGKGLRTDTQYF

v_call: TRBV6-1
j_call: TRBJ2-2
d_call: -
clone_size: few
cdr3_nt: TGTGCCAGCAGTGAACAGAACGCCGGGGAGCTGTTTTTT
cdr3_aa: CASSEQNAGELFF